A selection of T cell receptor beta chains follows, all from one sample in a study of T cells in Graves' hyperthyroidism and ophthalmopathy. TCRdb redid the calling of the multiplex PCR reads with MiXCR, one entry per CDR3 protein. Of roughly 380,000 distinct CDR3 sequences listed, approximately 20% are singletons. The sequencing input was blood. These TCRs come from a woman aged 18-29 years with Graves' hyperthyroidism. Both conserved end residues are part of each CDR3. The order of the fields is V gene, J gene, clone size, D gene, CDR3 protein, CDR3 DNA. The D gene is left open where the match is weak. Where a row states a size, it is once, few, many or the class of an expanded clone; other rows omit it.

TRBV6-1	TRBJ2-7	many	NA	CASSELIYEQYF	TGTGCCAGCAGTGAGTTGATCTACGAGCAGTACTTC
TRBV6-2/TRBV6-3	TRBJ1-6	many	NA	CASREDYNSPLHF	TGTGCCAGCAGAGAGGATTATAATTCACCCCTCCACTTT
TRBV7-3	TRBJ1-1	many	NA	CASSSGFNTEAFF	TGTGCCAGCAGCTCGGGATTTAACACTGAAGCTTTCTTT
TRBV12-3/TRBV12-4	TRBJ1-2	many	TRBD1	CASSLGGTGDPLANYGYTF	TGTGCCAGCAGTCTAGGCGGGACAGGGGATCCCCTAGCTAACTATGGCTACACCTTC
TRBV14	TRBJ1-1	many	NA	CASSYGRKNTEAFF	TGTGCCAGCAGCTATGGACGCAAGAACACTGAAGCTTTCTTT
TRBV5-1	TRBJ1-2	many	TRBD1	CASSFGQGHYGYTF	TGCGCCAGCAGCTTCGGACAGGGCCACTATGGCTACACCTTC
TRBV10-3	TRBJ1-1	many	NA	CAISESILTGNTEAFF	TGTGCCATCAGTGAGTCGATTCTCACAGGGAACACTGAAGCTTTCTTT
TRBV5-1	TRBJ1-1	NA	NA	CASSWTGARGFGAEAFF	TGCGCCAGCAGCTGGACGGGGGCTAGGGGCTTCGGCGCTGAAGCTTTCTTT
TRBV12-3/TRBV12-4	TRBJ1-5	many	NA	CATPSGNSNQPQHF	TGTGCCACCCCCTCAGGGAATAGCAATCAGCCCCAGCATTTT
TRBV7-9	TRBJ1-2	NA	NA	CASSSAGSLPRGYTF	TGTGCCAGCAGCTCCGCAGGGTCCCTTCCCCGTGGCTACACCTTC
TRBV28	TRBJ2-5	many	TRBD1	CASSFQGAEGETQYF	TGTGCCAGCAGTTTCCAGGGGGCGGAGGGAGAGACCCAGTACTTC
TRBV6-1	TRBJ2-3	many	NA	CASGRPPDTQYF	TGTGCCAGCGGACGTCCTCCAGATACGCAGTATTTT
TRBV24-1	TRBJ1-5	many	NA	CATSDPGRGNQPQHF	TGTGCCACCAGTGATCCAGGACGGGGTAATCAGCCCCAGCATTTT
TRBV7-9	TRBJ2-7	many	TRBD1	CASSLGQGWYEQYF	TGTGCCAGCAGCCTAGGACAGGGGTGGTACGAGCAGTACTTC
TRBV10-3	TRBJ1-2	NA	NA	CAIMAGRGDSYTF	TGTGCCATCATGGCCGGGCGGGGGGATAGCTACACCTTC
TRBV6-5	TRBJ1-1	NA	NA	CASSYSSSRHTEAFF	TGTGCCAGCAGTTACTCGAGCTCCAGACACACTGAAGCTTTCTTT
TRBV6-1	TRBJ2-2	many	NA	CASSPTRPNTGELFF	TGTGCCAGCAGTCCGACTAGACCGAACACCGGGGAGCTGTTTTTT
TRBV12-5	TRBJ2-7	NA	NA	CASGLGYSYEQYF	TGTGCTAGTGGTTTGGGCTACAGCTACGAGCAGTACTTC
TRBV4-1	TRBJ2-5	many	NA	CASSHGRTQYF	TGCGCCAGCAGCCACGGACGGACCCAGTACTTC
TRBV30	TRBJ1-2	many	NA	CAWRGVSYGYTF	TGTGCCTGGAGGGGGGTCAGCTATGGCTACACCTTC
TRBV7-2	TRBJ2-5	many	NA	CASSLGLRETQYF	TGTGCCAGCAGCTTAGGCCTTCGGGAGACCCAGTACTTC
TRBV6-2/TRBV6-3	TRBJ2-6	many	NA	CASSYDNSGANVLTF	TGTGCCAGCAGTTACGACAACTCTGGGGCCAACGTCCTGACTTTC
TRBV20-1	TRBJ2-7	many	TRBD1	CSALDREDRWQYF	TGCAGTGCCCTGGACAGGGAAGATCGATGGCAGTACTTC
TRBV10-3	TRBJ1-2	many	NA	CANSESGANYGYTF	TGTGCCAACAGTGAGTCCGGGGCTAACTATGGCTACACCTTC
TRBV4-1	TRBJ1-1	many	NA	CASTPLLRRRDTEAFF	TGCGCCAGCACCCCTTTACTACGGCGGCGGGACACTGAAGCTTTCTTT
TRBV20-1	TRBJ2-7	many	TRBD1	CSARGDRSSYEQYF	TGCAGTGCTAGAGGGGACAGGAGCTCCTACGAGCAGTACTTC
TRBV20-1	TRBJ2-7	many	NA	CSASRDSPYEQYF	TGCAGTGCCTCCCGGGACTCCCCCTACGAGCAGTACTTC
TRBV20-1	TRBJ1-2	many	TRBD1	CSGRTGRGYTF	TGCAGTGGCCGGACAGGGAGAGGCTACACCTTC
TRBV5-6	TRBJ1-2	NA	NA	CASSVDSGYTF	TGTGCCAGCAGCGTGGACAGTGGCTACACCTTC
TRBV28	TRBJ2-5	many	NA	CASSTIETQYF	TGTGCCAGCAGCACTATAGAGACCCAGTACTTC
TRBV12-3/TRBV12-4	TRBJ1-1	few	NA	CASSFSTNTEAFF	TGTGCCAGCAGTTTTTCAACGAACACTGAAGCTTTCTTT
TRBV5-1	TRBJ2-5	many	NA	CASSLEMGRGTQYF	TGCGCCAGCAGCTTGGAGATGGGGCGGGGGACCCAGTACTTC
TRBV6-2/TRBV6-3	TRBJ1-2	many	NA	CASSYSGNYYGYTF	TGTGCCAGCAGTTACTCCGGGAATTACTATGGCTACACCTTC
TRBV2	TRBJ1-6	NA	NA	CASSVTLTFSPLHF	TGTGCCAGCAGTGTGACTTTAACTTTTTCACCCCTCCACTTT
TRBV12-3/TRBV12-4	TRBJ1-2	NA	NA	CASSFGTAPNYGYTF	TGTGCCAGCAGTTTTGGTACAGCCCCTAACTATGGCTACACCTTC
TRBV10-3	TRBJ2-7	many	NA	CAISGQSDYEQYF	TGTGCCATCAGTGGTCAGTCCGACTACGAGCAGTACTTC
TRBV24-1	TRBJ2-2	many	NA	CATSDLQGGFNTGELFF	TGTGCCACCAGTGATTTGCAGGGCGGGTTTAACACCGGGGAGCTGTTTTTT
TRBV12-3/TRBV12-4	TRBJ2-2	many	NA	CASSFQRRTGELFF	TGTGCCAGCAGTTTTCAGCGGAGGACCGGGGAGCTGTTTTTT
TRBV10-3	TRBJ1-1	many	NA	CAIREGGILEAFF	TGTGCCATCAGGGAAGGTGGCATACTGGAAGCTTTCTTT
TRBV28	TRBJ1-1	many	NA	CASRMDSRLTEAFF	TGTGCCAGCAGGATGGACAGCCGACTCACTGAAGCTTTCTTT
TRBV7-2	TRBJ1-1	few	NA	CASSRSGILNTEAFF	TGTGCCAGCAGCCGCTCAGGAATACTGAACACTGAAGCTTTCTTT
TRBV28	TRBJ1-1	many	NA	CASSLTRVEAFF	TGTGCCAGCAGCCTGACGAGGGTGGAAGCTTTCTTT
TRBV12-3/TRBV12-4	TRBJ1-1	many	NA	CASSLVGDEAFF	TGTGCCAGCAGTTTAGTAGGAGATGAAGCTTTCTTT
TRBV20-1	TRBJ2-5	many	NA	CSASSVGRLWETQYF	TGCAGTGCTAGTAGCGTGGGCAGGCTCTGGGAGACCCAGTACTTC
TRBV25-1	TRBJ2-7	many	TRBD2	CASSEGTSGDSYEQYF	TGTGCCAGCAGCGAAGGGACTAGCGGGGACTCCTACGAGCAGTACTTC
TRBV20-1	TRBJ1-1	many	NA	CSALPGPPNTEAFF	TGCAGTGCCCTTCCCGGTCCTCCCAACACTGAAGCTTTCTTT
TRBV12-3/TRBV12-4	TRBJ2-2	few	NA	CASSPLAGRLNTGELFF	TGTGCCAGCAGCCCCCTGGCGGGACGCCTTAACACCGGGGAGCTGTTTTTT
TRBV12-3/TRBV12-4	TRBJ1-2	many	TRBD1	CASSLLGQRSYGYTF	TGTGCCAGCAGTTTACTGGGACAGAGATCATATGGCTACACCTTC
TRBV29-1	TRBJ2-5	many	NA	CSATYSDYSRTQYF	TGCAGCGCAACCTATTCGGACTACTCACGGACCCAGTACTTC